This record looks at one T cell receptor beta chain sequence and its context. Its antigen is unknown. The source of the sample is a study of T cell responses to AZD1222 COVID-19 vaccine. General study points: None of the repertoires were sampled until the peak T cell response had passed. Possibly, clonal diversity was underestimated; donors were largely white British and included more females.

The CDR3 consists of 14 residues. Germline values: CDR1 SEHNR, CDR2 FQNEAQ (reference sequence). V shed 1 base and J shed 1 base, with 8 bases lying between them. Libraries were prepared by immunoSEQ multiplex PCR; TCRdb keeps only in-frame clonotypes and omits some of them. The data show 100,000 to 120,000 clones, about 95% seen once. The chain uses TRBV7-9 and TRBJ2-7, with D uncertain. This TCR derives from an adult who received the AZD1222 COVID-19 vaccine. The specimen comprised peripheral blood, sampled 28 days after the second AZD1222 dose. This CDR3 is CASSLEAISYEQYF. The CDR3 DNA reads TGTGCCAGCAGCTTAGAGGCCATATCCTACGAGCAGTACTTC.